A single sample gave rise to the 11 T cell receptor beta chains below, sequenced in a study of cytomegalovirus exposure and HLA in healthy donors. The primer mix had 60 Vbeta and 13 Jbeta primers. The repertoire was sequenced with immunoSEQ multiplex PCR; TCRdb's copy has only in-frame clones and lacks some. Of some 190,000 clones in the sample, more than 75% were seen once. The sequenced material came from PBMCs. These receptors came from a woman in her thirties in good health and CMV-seropositive.

This clone turned up a few times. The V call is TRBV7-3, the J call TRBJ2-1; the D is unclear. Germline assignment: CDR1 SGHTA and CDR2 FQGTGA. Trimming shortened V by 5 bases and J by 0 bases, and 14 bases separated the two germline ends. This CDR3 is 16 amino acids long. The CDR3 DNA follows: TGTGCCAGCAGCCGCGCCCTTTCCCGCTCCTACAATGAGCAGTTCTTC. Translated, it gives CASSRALSRSYNEQFF.

As regards this clone: Its ends do not fully match the called genes, so a read error is possible. V is TRBV7-9 and J is TRBJ1-2; 7 nucleotides agree with TRBD1. The germline CDR1 and CDR2 sequences are SEHNR and FQNEAQ (reference sequence). The CDR3 is made up of 14 amino acids. CDR3 amino acids: CSSSFPQGGNGYTF. The CDR3 region has the DNA TGTTCCAGCAGCTTTCCTCAGGGGGGTAATGGCTACACCTTC. Using reference TRBV7-9 and TRBJ1-2 for the parts outside the CDR3, the full variable domain is DTGVSQNPRHKITKRGQNVTFRCDPISEHNRLYWYRQTLGQGPEFLTYFQNEAQLEKSRLLSDRFSAERPKGSFSTLEIQRTEQGDSAMYLCSSSFPQGGNGYTFGSGTRLTVV.

The chain combines TRBV7-2 with TRBJ2-2, with 11 bases that match TRBD1. Looked up from germline, CDR1 is SGHTA and CDR2 is FQGNSA. With 5 bases clipped from V and 5 bases from J, the junction kept 7 bases outside the gene matches. The CDR3 runs 16 residues. CDR3 sequence reads: CASSRRDRGYTGELFF. CDR3 in DNA: TGTGCCAGCAGCCGCCGGGACAGGGGGTATACCGGGGAGCTGTTTTTT.

For this clone: This likely traces to a read error, being one base from a far larger clone. The chain carries TRBV11-3 and TRBJ2-6, with D maybe TRBD2 (6 bases). The germline gives CDR1 SGHNT, CDR2 YENEEA. The CDR3 totals 16 residues. With 5 bases removed from V and 0 bases from J, the gap between germline ends came to 11 bases. CDR3 in amino acids: CASSREAVSGANVLTF. The CDR3 DNA follows: TGTGCCAGCAGCAGGGAGGCAGTCTCTGGGGCCAACGTCCTGACTTTC.

This chain joins TRBV6-4 and TRBJ2-7, with 8 bases aligning to TRBD1. V was clipped by 6 bases and J by 1 base; unmatched bases: 5. The CDR3 contains 14 residues. Germline CDR1 reads MRHNA; CDR2 reads SNTAGT. CDR3 region: CASSFDRGSYEQYF. The CDR3 nucleotides read TGTGCCAGCAGCTTTGACAGGGGATCCTACGAGCAGTACTTC.

The genes are TRBV19 and TRBJ2-3; D may be TRBD1 (5 bases). The CDR3 sequence is 15 residues long. Germline assignment: CDR1 LNHDA and CDR2 SQIVND (reference sequence). V shed 3 bases and J shed 0 bases, with 10 bases lying between them. The CDR3 is CASSMRPGSTDTQYF. For the CDR3, the DNA is TGTGCCAGTAGTATGAGGCCAGGGAGCACAGATACGCAGTATTTT.

The chain links TRBV5-4 to TRBJ2-7, with TRBD1 as a possible D gene (7 bases). The CDR3 runs to 15 residues. Germline lookup yields CDR1 SGHNT and CDR2 YYREEE (reference sequence). V was trimmed by 4 bases and J by 0 bases, leaving 14 bases between them. The CDR3 DNA reads TGTGCCAGCAGCGACGGAGGGGGCAGCTCCTACGAGCAGTACTTC. Translated: CASSDGGGSSYEQYF.

This clone has a handful of counts. The CDR3 loop reads CASTLPQGSGELFF. CDR3 DNA sequence: TGTGCCAGCACTCTCCCACAGGGATCCGGGGAGCTGTTTTTT. The gene calls are TRBV9 and TRBJ2-2; maybe TRBD1 (6 bases). V lost 6 bases and J 6 bases, leaving 15 bases between the germline ends. Germline CDR1 SGDLS, CDR2 YYNGEE. The CDR3 is 14 amino acids.

This sequence joins TRBV2 and TRBJ1-1; D gene unclear. V lost 4 bases and J 7 bases, leaving 7 bases between the germline ends. This CDR3 has 11 residues. Germline lookup yields CDR1 SNHLY and CDR2 FYNNEI. The CDR3, as DNA: TGTGCCAGCAGTGCGACTGGTGAAGCTTTCTTT. Encoded protein: CASSATGEAFF.

The rearrangement links TRBV7-2 to TRBJ2-7; 9 bases line up with TRBD2. There are 14 residues in the CDR3. In germline, CDR1 is SGHTA, CDR2 FQGNSA. With V trimmed by 7 bases and J by 3 bases, 7 bases remained unmatched. CDR3 residues: CASKGGGAIYEQYF. CDR3 bases: TGTGCCAGCAAAGGCGGGGGGGCCATCTACGAGCAGTACTTC.

This clone was observed a handful of times. J is TRBJ2-6 and V is TRBV4-3; D is perhaps TRBD2 (6 bases). Germline V gene sequence: CDR1 LGHNA, CDR2 YSLEER. CDR3 length equals 16 residues. The V gene lost 0 bases and the J gene lost 2 bases, with 8 bases spanning the gap. CDR3 DNA: TGCGCCAGCAGCCAAGACCCGGGGGCTGGGGCCAACGTCCTGACTTTC. It encodes CASSQDPGAGANVLTF.